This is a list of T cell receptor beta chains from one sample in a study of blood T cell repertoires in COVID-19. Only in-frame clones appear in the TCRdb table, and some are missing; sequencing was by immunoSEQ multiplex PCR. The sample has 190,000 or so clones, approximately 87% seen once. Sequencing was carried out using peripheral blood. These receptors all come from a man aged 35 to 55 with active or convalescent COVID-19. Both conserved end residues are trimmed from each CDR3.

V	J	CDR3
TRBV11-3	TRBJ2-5	ASSLNQETQY
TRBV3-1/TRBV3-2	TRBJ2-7	ASSQDTRRGLGEQY
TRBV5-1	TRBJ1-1	ASSLMGHRNTEAF
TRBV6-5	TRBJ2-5	ASSYSKGAETQY
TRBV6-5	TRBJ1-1	ASSYQGAGEEAF
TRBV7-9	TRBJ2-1	ASNRETDEQF
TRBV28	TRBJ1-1	ASSRGGTNTEAF
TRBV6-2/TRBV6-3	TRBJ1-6	ASSSVELGRVNSPLH
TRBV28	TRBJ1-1	ASSLWTGEHTEAF
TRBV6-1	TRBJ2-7	ASSEAITGQGFYEQY
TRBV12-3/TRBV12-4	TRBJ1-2	ASSLKQIYGYT
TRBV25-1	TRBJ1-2	ASSELGQLYGYT
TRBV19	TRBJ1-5	ASSIDRGYSQPQH
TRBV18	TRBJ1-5	ASSPLQNSNQPQH
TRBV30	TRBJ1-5	AWSGQGISNQPQH
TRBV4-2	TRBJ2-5	ASSQEYAGGSETQY
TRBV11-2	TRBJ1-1	ASSSLTGRGPEAF
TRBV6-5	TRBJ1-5	ASSWGGDGQPQH
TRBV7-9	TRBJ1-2	ASSSAGTGGLDYGYT
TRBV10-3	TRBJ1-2	AIREGGPQLSGYT
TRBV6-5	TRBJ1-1	ASRVGQGGTEAF
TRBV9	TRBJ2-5	ASSVGLGRETQY
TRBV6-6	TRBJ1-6	ASSYPGQGDSPLH
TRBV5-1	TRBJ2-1	ASNSPGQGAPEQF
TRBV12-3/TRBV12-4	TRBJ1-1	ASKWTDDTEAF
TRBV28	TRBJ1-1	ASIKVTGLGTEAF
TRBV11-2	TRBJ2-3	ASSFRQVITDTQY
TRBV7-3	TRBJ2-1	ASSLGLAGGPGEQF
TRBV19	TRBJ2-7	ASSITAQGRLYEQY
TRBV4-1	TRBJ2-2	ASSGSGTGELF
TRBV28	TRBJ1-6	ASSTGVRPLH
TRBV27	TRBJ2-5	ASSFGRPETQY
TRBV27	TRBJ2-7	ASSFQGTYEQY
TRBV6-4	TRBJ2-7	ASSDPSGTGSYEQY
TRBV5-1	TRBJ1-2	ASSPGQANYGYT
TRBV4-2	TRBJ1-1	ASSTSGTGGAGTEAF
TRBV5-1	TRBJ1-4	ASSLSGNRGNNEKLF
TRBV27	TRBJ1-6	ASSFRQTRGYNSPLH
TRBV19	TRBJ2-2	ASKTSGVPNTGELF
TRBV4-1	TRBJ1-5	ASSRATGTSNQPQH
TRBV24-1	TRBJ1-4	ATSDRSRGPVNEKLF
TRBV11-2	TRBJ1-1	ASSAGRGTEAF
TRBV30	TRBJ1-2	AWSVGHNYGYT
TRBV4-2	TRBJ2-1	ASSQGGDNEQF
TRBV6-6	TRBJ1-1	ASSYFQGSTTEAF
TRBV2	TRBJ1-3	ASRPGTAGNTIY
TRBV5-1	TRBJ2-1	ASSSAGEYNEQF
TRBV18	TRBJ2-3	ASSPEGQRTDTQY
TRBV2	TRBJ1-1	ASRRGGRVGNTEAF